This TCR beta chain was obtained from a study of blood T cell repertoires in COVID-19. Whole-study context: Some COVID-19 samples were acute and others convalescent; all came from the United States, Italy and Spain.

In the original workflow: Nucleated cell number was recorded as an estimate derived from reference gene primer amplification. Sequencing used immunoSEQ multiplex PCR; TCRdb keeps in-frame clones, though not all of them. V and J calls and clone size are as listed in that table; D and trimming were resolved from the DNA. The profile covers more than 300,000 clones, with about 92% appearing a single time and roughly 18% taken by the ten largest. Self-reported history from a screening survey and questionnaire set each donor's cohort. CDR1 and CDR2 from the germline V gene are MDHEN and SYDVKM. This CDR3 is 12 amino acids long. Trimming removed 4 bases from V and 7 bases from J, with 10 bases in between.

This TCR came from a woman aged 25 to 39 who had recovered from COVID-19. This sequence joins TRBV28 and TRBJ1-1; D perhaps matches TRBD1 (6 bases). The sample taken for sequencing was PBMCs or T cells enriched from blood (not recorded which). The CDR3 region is CASSSQGLEAFF. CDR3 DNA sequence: TGTGCCAGCAGTTCCCAGGGGCTTGAAGCTTTCTTT.